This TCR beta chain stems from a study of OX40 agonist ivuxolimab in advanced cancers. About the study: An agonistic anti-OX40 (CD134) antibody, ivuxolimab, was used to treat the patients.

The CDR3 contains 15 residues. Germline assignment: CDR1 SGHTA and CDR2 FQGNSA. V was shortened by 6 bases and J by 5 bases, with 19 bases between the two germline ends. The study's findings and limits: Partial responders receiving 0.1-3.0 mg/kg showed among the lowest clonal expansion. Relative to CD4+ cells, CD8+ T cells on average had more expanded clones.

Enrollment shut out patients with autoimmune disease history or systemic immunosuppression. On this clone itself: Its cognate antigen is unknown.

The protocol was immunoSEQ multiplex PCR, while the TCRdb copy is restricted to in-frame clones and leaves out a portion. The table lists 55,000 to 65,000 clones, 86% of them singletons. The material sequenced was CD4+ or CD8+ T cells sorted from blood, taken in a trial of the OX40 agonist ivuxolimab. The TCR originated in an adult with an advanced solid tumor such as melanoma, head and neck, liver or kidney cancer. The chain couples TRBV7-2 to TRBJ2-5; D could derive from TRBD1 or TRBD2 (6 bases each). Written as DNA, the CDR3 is TGTGCCAGCAGTACCCTACAGGGAGGAGGGGAGACCCAGTACTTC. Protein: CASSTLQGGGETQYF.